This TCR beta chain stems from a study of blood T cell repertoires in COVID-19. Turning to the study itself: T cells, B-cell-depleted T cells, or PBMCs provided the cDNA or gDNA that served as material.

Study members were between about 18 and 95 years old and lived in around 24 US regions. Before they entered the study, exposed participants had met a COVID-19 case within 2 weeks. How the authors handled the data: Reference gene primer amplification in the assay estimated nucleated cell counts. This table comes from immunoSEQ multiplex PCR, and its TCRdb copy is limited to in-frame clones, with some not included. The V and J calls and clone size were taken over from that table, and D and trimming were inferred from the DNA. The profile covers over 250,000 clones, with roughly 80% appearing a single time and 5% taken by the ten largest. The CDR3 is 12 residues long. CDR1 is LNHDA, CDR2 SQIVND, per germline (reference sequence). The germline V and J ends were trimmed by 3 bases and 13 bases, with 12 bases remaining between them.

The clonotype originates from a man in his forties who had been exposed to COVID-19. The chain joins TRBV19 to TRBJ1-4; D gene ambiguous. The sample comprised PBMCs or T cells enriched from blood (not recorded which). CDR3 coding DNA: TGTGCCAGTAGTATTTTGCGCGGTGGACTGTTTTTT. As protein: CASSILRGGLFF.